A single count supports the clone carrying this T cell receptor (beta chain). Original data processing: How many nucleated cells were present was estimated from reference gene primer amplification. Produced via immunoSEQ multiplex PCR; TCRdb's table is partial and in-frame only. Clone size and V and J calls were adopted from that table, with D and trimming inferred from the DNA. Seen here are hundreds of thousands of clones, 81% observed once, and the top ten hold 7.5% to 8%. The sample originates from a study of blood T cell repertoires in COVID-19. At the level of the study: Acute and convalescent COVID-19 samples came from the United States, Italy and Spain. The cDNA or gDNA used as material had been derived from T cells, B-cell-depleted T cells, or PBMCs.

CDR1 is SGHNT and CDR2 is YYREEE in the germline V gene (reference sequence). V lost 0 bases and J 4 bases, leaving 7 bases between the germline ends. CDR3 length: 13 amino acids. Source material: peripheral blood. The receptor was derived from a woman over 75 with COVID-19, enrolled during active disease. V and J are TRBV5-4 and TRBJ1-2; D not certain. The CDR3 spells CASSLDSLYGYTF. CDR3 in DNA: TGTGCCAGCAGCTTGGACAGCCTCTATGGCTACACCTTC.